This T cell receptor (beta chain) is from a study of CD8 T cells in Susac syndrome. Study context: Each patient with Susac syndrome, at the time of blood draw, was therapy-naive, on corticosteroids, or on intravenous immunoglobulin alone.

Trimming stripped 0 bases from V and 4 bases from J, with 13 bases between. CDR1 is LNHNV and CDR2 is YYDKDF in the germline V gene (reference sequence). The CDR3 has 17 amino acids. The RNA input was about 0.5 to 1 ug, and it was reverse transcribed with random hexamers. Across 54 Vbeta and 13 Jbeta, TCR beta CDR3 was amplified with immunoSEQ multiplex PCR. TCRdb reanalysed the immunoSEQ multiplex PCR reads using MiXCR and keeps one entry per CDR3 protein. The sample carries about 180,000 distinct CDR3 sequences, 95% to 97% recorded once. Sequencing of TCR beta was performed on blood CD8+ and CD4+ T cells. CD8+ and CD4+ T cells were negatively isolated; TEMRA cells were FACS-enriched.

The source material was CD4+ T cells from PBMCs. The clonotype comes from a human donor with Susac syndrome. The chain recombines TRBV15 with TRBJ2-6; D tentatively fits TRBD1 or TRBD2 (5 bases each). The CDR3 coding sequence is TGTGCCACCAGCAGAGATCGGGGCCCCGGGGGGGCCAACGTCCTGACTTTC. Amino acid sequence: CATSRDRGPGGANVLTF.